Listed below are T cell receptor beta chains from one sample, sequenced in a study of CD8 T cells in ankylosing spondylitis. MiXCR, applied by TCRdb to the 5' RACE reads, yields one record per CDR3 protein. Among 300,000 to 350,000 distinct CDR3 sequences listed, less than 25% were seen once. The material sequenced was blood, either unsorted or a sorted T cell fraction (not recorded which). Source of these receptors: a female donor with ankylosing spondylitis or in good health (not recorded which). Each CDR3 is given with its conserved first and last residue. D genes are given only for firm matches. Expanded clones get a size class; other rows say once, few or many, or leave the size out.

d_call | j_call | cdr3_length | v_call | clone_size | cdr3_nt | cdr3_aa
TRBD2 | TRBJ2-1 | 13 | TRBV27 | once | TGTGCCAGCAACAAGCGGGGGCGGAATGAGCAGTTCTTC | CASNKRGRNEQFF
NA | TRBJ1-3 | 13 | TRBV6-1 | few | TGTGCCAGCAGCCAACAGTCTGGAAACACCATATATTTT | CASSQQSGNTIYF
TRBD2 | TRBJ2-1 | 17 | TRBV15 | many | TGTGCCACCAGCAGGGGGGTAGCGGGAGGGCCCTACAATGAGCAGTTCTTC | CATSRGVAGGPYNEQFF
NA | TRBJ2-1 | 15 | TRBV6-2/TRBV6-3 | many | TGTGCCAGCAGTTACAGCAGGGCGGTCGACAATGAGCAGTTCTTC | CASSYSRAVDNEQFF
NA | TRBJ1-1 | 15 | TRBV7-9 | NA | TGTGCCAGCAGCTTAGCTTCAGGAGCGAACACTGAAGCTTTCTTT | CASSLASGANTEAFF
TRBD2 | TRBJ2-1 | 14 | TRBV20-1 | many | TGCAGTGCTAGGGGGGGGAGCTCCTACAATGAGCAGTTCTTC | CSARGGSSYNEQFF
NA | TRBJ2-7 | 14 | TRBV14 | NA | TGTGCCAGCAGCCGAGGGGGAGCAACTTACGAGCAGTACTTC | CASSRGGATYEQYF
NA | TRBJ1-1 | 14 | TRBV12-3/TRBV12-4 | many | TGTGCCAGCAGTTTAGAGCGTATGAACACTGAAGCTTTCTTT | CASSLERMNTEAFF
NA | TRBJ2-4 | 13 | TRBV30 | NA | TGTGCCTGGAGTGCAGGACAGCTAAACATTCAGTACTTC | CAWSAGQLNIQYF
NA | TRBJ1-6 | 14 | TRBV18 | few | TGTGCCAGCTCACGCAGTGAGGGGAATTCACCCCTCCACTTT | CASSRSEGNSPLHF
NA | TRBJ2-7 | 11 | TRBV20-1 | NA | TGCAGTGCTATGCTAAACTACGAGCAGTACTTC | CSAMLNYEQYF
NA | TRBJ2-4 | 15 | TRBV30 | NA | TGTGCCTGGAGCGAGGGGCTACTAGCCAAAAACATTCAGTACTTC | CAWSEGLLAKNIQYF
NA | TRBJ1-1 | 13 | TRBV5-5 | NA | TGTGCCAGCAGCCTGTCGCCGGAAACTGAAGCTTTCTTT | CASSLSPETEAFF
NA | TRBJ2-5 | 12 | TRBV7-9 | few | TGTGCCAGCACCACAGGGTCTGAGACCCAGTACTTC | CASTTGSETQYF